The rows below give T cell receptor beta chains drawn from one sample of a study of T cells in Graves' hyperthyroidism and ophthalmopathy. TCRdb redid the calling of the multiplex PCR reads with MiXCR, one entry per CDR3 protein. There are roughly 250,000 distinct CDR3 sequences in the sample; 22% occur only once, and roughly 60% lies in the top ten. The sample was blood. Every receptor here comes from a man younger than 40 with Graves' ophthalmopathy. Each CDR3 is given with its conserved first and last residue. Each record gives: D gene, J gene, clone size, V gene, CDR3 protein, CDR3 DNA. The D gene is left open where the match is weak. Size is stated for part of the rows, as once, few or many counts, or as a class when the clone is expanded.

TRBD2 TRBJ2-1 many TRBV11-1 CASRSGGGYNEQFF TGTGCCAGCAGGTCGGGCGGGGGATACAATGAGCAGTTCTTC
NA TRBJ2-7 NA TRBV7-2 CASSLVFLQAEQYF TGTGCCAGCAGCTTAGTCTTTCTACAGGCCGAGCAGTACTTC
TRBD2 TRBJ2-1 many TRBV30 CAWSSPAAGLNEQFF TGTGCCTGGAGTTCCCCTGCAGCGGGACTTAATGAGCAGTTCTTC
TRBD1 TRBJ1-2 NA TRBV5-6 CASSYRTGRAYGYTF TGTGCCAGCAGCTACAGGACAGGGAGGGCCTATGGCTACACCTTC
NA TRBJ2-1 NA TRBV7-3 CASSLGSQGFNEQFF TGTGCCAGCAGCTTAGGGAGTCAGGGGTTCAATGAGCAGTTCTTC
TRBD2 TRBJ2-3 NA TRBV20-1 CSARVRLAGVVDTQYF TGCAGTGCTAGAGTCCGACTAGCGGGAGTTGTAGATACGCAGTATTTT
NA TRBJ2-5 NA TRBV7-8 CASSRRTRLIETQYF TGTGCCAGCAGCCGGAGGACCCGCTTGATAGAGACCCAGTACTTC
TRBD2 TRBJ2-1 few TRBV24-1 CATSDPLGLAGYEQFF TGTGCCACCAGTGACCCACTTGGACTAGCGGGATATGAGCAGTTCTTC
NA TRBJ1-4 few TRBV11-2 CASSKTEKLFF TGTGCCAGCAGCAAAACCGAAAAACTGTTTTTT
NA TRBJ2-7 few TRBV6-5 CASSYGGFSYEQYF TGTGCCAGCAGTTACGGTGGATTCTCCTACGAGCAGTACTTC
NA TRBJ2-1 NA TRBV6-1 CASMGEGGARNEQFF TGTGCCAGCATGGGAGAGGGGGGGGCGCGCAATGAGCAGTTCTTC
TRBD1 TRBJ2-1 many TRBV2 CASSEFFVGTGNRNEQFF TGTGCCAGCAGTGAATTCTTTGTCGGGACAGGGAACCGCAATGAGCAGTTCTTC
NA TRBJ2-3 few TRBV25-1 CASSDLGGTSTDTQYF TGTGCCAGCAGTGACCTCGGCGGAACTAGCACAGATACGCAGTATTTT
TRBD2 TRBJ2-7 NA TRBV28 CASSLQTSGRSYEQYF TGTGCCAGCAGTCTGCAGACTAGCGGGAGGTCCTACGAGCAGTACTTC
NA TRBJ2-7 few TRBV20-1 CSAPLGDEQYF TGCAGTGCTCCCCTTGGGGACGAGCAGTACTTC
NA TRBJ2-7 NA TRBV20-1 CSATAHKDQYF TGCAGTGCAACCGCCCACAAGGATCAGTACTTC
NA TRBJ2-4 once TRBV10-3 CAIGTSKNIQYF TGTGCCATCGGGACGTCCAAAAACATTCAGTACTTC
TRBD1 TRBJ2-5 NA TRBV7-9 CASSFRRDRQETQYF TGTGCCAGCAGCTTCAGACGGGACAGACAAGAGACCCAGTACTTC
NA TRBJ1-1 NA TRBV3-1 CASRFRDTEAFF TGTGCCAGCAGGTTCAGGGACACTGAAGCTTTCTTT
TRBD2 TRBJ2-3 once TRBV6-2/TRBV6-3 CASRKTGTSGTDTQYF TGTGCCAGCAGGAAGACCGGGACTAGCGGGACAGATACGCAGTATTTT
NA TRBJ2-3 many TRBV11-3 CASTEGSADTQYF TGTGCCAGCACCGAGGGGAGCGCAGATACGCAGTATTTT
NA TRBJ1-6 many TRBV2 CASRPRGQTNVLHF TGTGCCAGCAGACCCCGGGGGCAGACAAACGTCCTCCACTTT
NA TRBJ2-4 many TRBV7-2 CASSLDPGPKNIQYF TGTGCCAGCAGCTTAGATCCAGGGCCCAAAAACATTCAGTACTTC
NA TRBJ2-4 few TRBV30 CAWKRGNIQYF TGTGCCTGGAAAAGGGGAAACATTCAGTACTTC
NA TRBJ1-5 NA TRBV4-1 CASRGTDTVGQPQHF TGCGCCAGCAGGGGGACCGATACTGTAGGGCAGCCCCAGCATTTT
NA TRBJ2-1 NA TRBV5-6 CASSHGDFGRNEQFF TGTGCCAGCAGCCATGGAGACTTCGGAAGGAATGAGCAGTTCTTC
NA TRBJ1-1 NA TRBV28 CASSSPGPFGTEAFF TGTGCCAGCAGTTCCCCGGGCCCCTTTGGCACTGAAGCTTTCTTT
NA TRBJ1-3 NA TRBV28 CASSLVPGSSGNTIYF TGTGCCAGCAGTTTAGTCCCGGGAAGCTCTGGAAACACCATATATTTT
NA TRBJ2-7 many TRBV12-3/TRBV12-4 CASSSSWDTSYEQYF TGTGCCAGCAGTTCCTCCTGGGACACCTCCTACGAGCAGTACTTC
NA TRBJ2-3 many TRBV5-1 CASSFGVRTDTQYF TGTGCCAGCAGCTTCGGGGTCAGGACAGATACGCAGTATTTT
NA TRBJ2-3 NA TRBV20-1 CSARDDSTSTDTQYF TGCAGTGCTAGGGACGACAGCACTAGCACAGATACGCAGTATTTT
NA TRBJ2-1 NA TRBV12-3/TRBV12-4 CASSSPYSQEINEQFF TGTGCCAGCAGTTCCCCCTATAGCCAGGAAATTAATGAGCAGTTCTTC
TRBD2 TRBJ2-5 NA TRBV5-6 CASSPSGIETQYF TGTGCCAGCAGTCCCAGCGGGATTGAGACCCAGTACTTC
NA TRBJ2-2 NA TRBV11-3 CASSQYLGGELFF TGTGCCAGCAGCCAGTACTTGGGCGGGGAGCTGTTTTTT
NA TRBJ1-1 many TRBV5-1 CASSAGFEAFF TGCGCCAGCAGCGCCGGGTTTGAAGCTTTCTTT
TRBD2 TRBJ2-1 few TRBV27 CASRVRLAAYNEQFF TGTGCCAGCAGAGTTCGACTAGCGGCTTACAATGAGCAGTTCTTC
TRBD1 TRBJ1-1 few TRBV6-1 CASSGYLRGGDTEAFF TGTGCCAGCAGTGGTTACCTCAGGGGGGGGGACACTGAAGCTTTCTTT
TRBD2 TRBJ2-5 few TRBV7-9 CASSPTSGIPLLYF TGTGCCAGCAGCCCTACTAGCGGGATACCTCTTTTGTACTTC
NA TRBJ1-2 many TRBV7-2 CASSLDGQVGAGYTF TGTGCCAGCAGCTTAGACGGTCAGGTCGGTGCAGGCTACACCTTC
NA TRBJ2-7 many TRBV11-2 CASSFGLGAYEQYF TGTGCCAGCAGTTTCGGTTTAGGGGCCTACGAGCAGTACTTC
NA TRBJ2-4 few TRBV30 CAWRPGLWGNIQYF TGTGCCTGGAGACCGGGTCTTTGGGGAAACATTCAGTACTTC
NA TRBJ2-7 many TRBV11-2 CASSSGEGHAYEQYF TGTGCCAGCAGCTCAGGGGAGGGCCACGCCTACGAGCAGTACTTC
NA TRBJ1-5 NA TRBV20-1 CSARDVREGANQPQHF TGCAGTGCTAGAGATGTGAGGGAAGGGGCAAATCAGCCCCAGCATTTT
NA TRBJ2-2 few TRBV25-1 CASSEIGPNTGELFF TGTGCCAGCAGTGAAATCGGGCCGAACACCGGGGAGCTGTTTTTT
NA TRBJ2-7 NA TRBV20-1 CSAGDTAYEQYF TGCAGTGCTGGGGACACCGCCTACGAGCAGTACTTC
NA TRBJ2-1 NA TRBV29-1 CSSVEGVNEQFF TGCAGCTCCGTGGAGGGTGTCAATGAGCAGTTCTTC